This TCR beta chain is from a study of blood T cell repertoires in COVID-19. Measured with immunoSEQ multiplex PCR; TCRdb has only the in-frame clones, and not every one. The sample yields tens of thousands of clones, 80% to 95% seen once. The CDR3 is 15 amino acids. Germline-derived CDR1 and CDR2 are LNHDA and SQIVND (reference sequence). The ends lost 5 bases at V and 9 bases at J; junction bases unmatched: 10. A Seattle source enrolled patients during active infection and followed them longitudinally. This clonotype was obtained from a man between 50 and 59 years old with COVID-19, enrolled during active disease. This chain uses TRBV19 with TRBJ2-1, with 10 bases lining up with TRBD2. The sequenced sample was peripheral blood. CDR3 sequence: CASSLKAGGPIEQFF. The CDR3 DNA reads as TGTGCCAGTAGTCTAAAAGCGGGAGGGCCAATTGAGCAGTTCTTC.